This entry concerns a single T cell receptor (beta chain). This record belongs to a study of PD-L1 blockade in urothelial cancer. As for the study in general: The analyses of blood took place 3 weeks (second dose) and 6 weeks after treatment start. Peripheral blood specimens exhibited a median yield of about 140,000 T cells.

The diagnosis in patients was locally advanced or metastatic urothelial carcinoma. Sample numbers ranged from 1 to 8 per patient, encompassing pretreatment and on-treatment collections. This table comes from immunoSEQ multiplex PCR, and its TCRdb copy is limited to in-frame clones, with some not included. The sample carries 100,000 or so clones, approximately 85% recorded once. The CDR3 totals 15 residues. Germline values: CDR1 MNHEY, CDR2 SMNVEV (reference sequence). The V gene lost 0 bases and the J gene lost 5 bases, with 11 bases spanning the gap. The sample here was PBMCs, taken around atezolizumab (anti-PD-L1) treatment. This TCR was sampled from a man aged 50 to 60 with urothelial cancer. The V and J genes are TRBV27 and TRBJ1-5; D is unresolved. CDR3 nucleotide sequence: TGTGCCAGCAGTTTATCGGCAAATTTCGATCAGCCCCAGCATTTT. Translation gives CASSLSANFDQPQHF.